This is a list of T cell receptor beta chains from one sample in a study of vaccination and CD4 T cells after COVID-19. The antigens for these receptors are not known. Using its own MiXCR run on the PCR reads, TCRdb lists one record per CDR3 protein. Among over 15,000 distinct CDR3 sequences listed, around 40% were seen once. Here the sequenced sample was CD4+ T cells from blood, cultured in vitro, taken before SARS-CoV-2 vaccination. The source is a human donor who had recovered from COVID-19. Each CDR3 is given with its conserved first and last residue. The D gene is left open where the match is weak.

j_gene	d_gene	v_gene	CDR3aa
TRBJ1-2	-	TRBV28	CASSFPPAGYGYTF
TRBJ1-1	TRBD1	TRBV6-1	CASSAPTGKNTEAFF
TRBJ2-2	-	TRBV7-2	CASSATVQGELFF
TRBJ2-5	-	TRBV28	CASSLGTTLRLGTQYF
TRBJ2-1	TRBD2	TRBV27	CASSRTSGRVYNEQFF
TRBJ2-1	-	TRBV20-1	CSAQLAPAVEQFF
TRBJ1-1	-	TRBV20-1	CSVKRGFF
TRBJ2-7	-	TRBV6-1	CASSADRFYEQYF
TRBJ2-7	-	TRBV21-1	CASSLTTGEVNEQYF
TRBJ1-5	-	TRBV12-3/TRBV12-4	CASSLGQPQHF
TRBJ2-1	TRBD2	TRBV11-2	CASSLGSGIWNEQFF
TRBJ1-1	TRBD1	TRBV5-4	CASSLAGQGLKAFF
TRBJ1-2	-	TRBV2	CASRDNNYGYTF
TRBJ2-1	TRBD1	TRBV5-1	CASSLGQGSGYNEQFF
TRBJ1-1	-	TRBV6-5	CASSYVRSFMGAEAFF
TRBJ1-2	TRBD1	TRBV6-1	CASRTMGQGYGYTF
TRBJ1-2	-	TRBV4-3	CASSQVGGRSGYTF
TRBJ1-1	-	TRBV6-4	CASSVEENTEAFF
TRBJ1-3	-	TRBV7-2	CASSFGARTGNTIYF
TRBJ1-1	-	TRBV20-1	CSAIAGATEAFF
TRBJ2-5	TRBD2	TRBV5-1	CASSRRRTSGKVETQYF
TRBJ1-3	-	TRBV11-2	CASSIGPDRLNTIYF
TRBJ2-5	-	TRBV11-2	CASSRPSEGTQYF